This is a list of T cell receptor beta chains from one sample in a study of T-cell reconstitution after alpha-beta-depleted transplantation in children. MiXCR, applied by TCRdb to the PCR reads, yields one record per CDR3 protein. The data show approximately 93,000 distinct CDR3 sequences, 7% to 10% seen once. Sequenced material: PBMCs from the stem cell graft donor, taken from the stem cell graft. The receptors derive from a human donor who donated a stem cell graft to a child with congenital amegakaryocytic thrombocytopenia. CDR3s include the opening cysteine and the closing phenylalanine or tryptophan.

cdr3_length v_call cdr3_aa
15 TRBV28 CASRPSGQGGSPLHF
13 TRBV12-3/TRBV12-4 CATAFGVEETQYF
15 TRBV5-1 CASSLEGRGGDTQYF
15 TRBV29-1 CSVDVGPSSGNTIYF
15 TRBV7-2 CASSLPAGGQETQYF
18 TRBV7-9 CASSGGGGEFRSGNTIYF
16 TRBV4-1 CASSQAGTLIGETQYF
14 TRBV10-1 CASRKGGPGTEAFF
13 TRBV12-3/TRBV12-4 CASSTGSQETQYF
15 TRBV7-7 CASSSRTANTGELFF
16 TRBV7-2 CASSVGTRLAKNIQYF
14 TRBV5-1 CASSLGQSTDTQYF
14 TRBV6-5 CASSYSTSTDTQYF
13 TRBV12-3/TRBV12-4 CASSLGPLTGYTF
15 TRBV3-1 CASSQGQGRGNTIYF
18 TRBV20-1 CSARDPSASGGGSETQYF